This TCR beta chain derives from a study of cytomegalovirus exposure and HLA in healthy donors. Broader study findings: TCR beta chains associated with HLA were, in a later analysis, more clonally expanded than equally common others.

A note on this clone: Its antigen is still unknown.

Trimming pared 4 bases from V and 2 bases from J, leaving 9 bases between. This CDR3 spans 13 amino acids. Per the germline V gene, CDR1 is SGHDT and CDR2 is YYEEEE. With 60 Vbeta and 13 Jbeta primers, the PCR was carried out. Sequenced by immunoSEQ multiplex PCR; TCRdb stores in-frame clones only, minus some. The table has nearly 200,000 clones, more than 75% seen once; the top ten hold 0.35% to 0.5%. The chain employs TRBV5-6 and TRBJ2-5; D not resolved. This TCR was sampled from a male donor in good health and CMV-seropositive. The sequenced sample consisted of PBMCs. CDR3 in DNA: TGTGCCAGCAGCATTGACTGGCAAGAGACCCAGTACTTC. Amino acids: CASSIDWQETQYF.